Detailed here is one T cell receptor (beta chain). After extraction with the RNeasy kit, about 0.45 to 1 ug of the RNA was reverse transcribed using random hexamers. One entry per CDR3 protein results from TCRdb running MiXCR on the immunoSEQ multiplex PCR reads. The sample consists of around 100,000 distinct CDR3 sequences, roughly 96% of them appearing once. The data derive from a study of CD8 T cells in Susac syndrome. CD8+ and CD4+ T cells taken from blood had their TCR beta sequenced. The sample consisted of CD8+ T cells from PBMCs. This receptor was identified in a human donor with Susac syndrome.

This CDR3 reads CASSGLAGAGYNEQFF. The CDR3 DNA is TGTGCCAGCAGTGGACTAGCGGGAGCGGGCTACAATGAGCAGTTCTTC. The V gene is TRBV12-3 or TRBV12-4, the J gene TRBJ2-1; 13 nucleotides align to TRBD2. The CDR3 has 16 amino acids. After removal of 5 bases from V and 3 bases from J, the junction contained 4 bases not matched to a gene.